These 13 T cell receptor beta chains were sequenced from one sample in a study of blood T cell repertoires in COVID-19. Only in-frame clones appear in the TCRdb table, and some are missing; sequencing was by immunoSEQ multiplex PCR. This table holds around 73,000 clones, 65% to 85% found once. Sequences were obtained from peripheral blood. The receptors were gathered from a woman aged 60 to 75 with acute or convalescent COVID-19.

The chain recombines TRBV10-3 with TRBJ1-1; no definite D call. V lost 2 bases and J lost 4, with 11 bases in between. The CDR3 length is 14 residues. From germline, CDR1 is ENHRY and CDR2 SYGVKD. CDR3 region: CAISERSGVTEAFF. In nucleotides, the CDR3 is TGTGCCATCAGTGAGCGGTCGGGTGTCACTGAAGCTTTCTTT.

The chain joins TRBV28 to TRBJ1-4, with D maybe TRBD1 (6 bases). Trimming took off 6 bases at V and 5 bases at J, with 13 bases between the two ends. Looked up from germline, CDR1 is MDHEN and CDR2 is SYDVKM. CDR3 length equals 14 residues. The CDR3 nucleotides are TGTGCCAGCAGCCCGGACAGCTCGAATGAAAAACTGTTTTTT. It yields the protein CASSPDSSNEKLFF.

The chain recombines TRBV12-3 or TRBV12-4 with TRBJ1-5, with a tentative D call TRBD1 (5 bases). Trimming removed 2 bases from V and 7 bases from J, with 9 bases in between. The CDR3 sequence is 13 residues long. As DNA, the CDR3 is TGTGCCAGCAGTTTACAGGGTATACAGCCCCAGCATTTT. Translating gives CASSLQGIQPQHF.

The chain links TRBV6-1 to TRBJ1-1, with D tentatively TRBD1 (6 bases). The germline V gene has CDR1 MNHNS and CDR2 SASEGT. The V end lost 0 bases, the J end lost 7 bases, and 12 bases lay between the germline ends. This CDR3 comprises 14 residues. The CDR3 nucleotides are TGTGCCAGCAGTGAAGCAGGGGGTTCAGGTGAAGCTTTCTTT. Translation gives CASSEAGGSGEAFF.

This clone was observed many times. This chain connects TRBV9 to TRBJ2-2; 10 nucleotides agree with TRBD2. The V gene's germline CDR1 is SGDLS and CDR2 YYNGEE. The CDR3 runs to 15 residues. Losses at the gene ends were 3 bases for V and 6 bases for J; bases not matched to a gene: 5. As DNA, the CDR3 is TGTGCCAGCAGCGCCAGCGGGGGGGCCTCCGGGGAGCTGTTTTTT. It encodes CASSASGGASGELFF.

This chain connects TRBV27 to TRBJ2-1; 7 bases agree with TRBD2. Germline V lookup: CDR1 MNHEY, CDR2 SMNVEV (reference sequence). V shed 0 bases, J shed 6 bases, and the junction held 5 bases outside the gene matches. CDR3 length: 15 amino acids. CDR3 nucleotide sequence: TGTGCCAGCAGTTTATCGCCGCCTAGCGGCAATGAGCAGTTCTTC. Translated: CASSLSPPSGNEQFF.

The CDR3: CASSYSGGRGETQYF. The CDR3 bases are TGTGCCAGCAGTTACTCCGGGGGGCGCGGGGAGACCCAGTACTTC. J is TRBJ2-5 and V is TRBV6-5, with a weak D call TRBD2 (7 bases). This CDR3 is 15 amino acids long. Trimming left V 0 bases short and J 5 bases short, with 13 bases between. CDR1 is MNHEY, CDR2 SVGAGI, per germline.

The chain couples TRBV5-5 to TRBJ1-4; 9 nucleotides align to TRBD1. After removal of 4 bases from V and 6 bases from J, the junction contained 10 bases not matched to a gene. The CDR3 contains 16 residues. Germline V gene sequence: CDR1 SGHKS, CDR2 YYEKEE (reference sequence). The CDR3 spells CASSPTGTGFYEKLFF. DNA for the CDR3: TGTGCCAGCAGCCCAACCGGGACAGGGTTTTATGAAAAACTGTTTTTT.

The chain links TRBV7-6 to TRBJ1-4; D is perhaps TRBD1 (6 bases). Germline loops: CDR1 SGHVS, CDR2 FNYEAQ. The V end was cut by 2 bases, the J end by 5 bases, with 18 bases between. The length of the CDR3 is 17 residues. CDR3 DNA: TGTGCCAGCAGCTTACACCCGACAGGAAGAAACAATGAAAAACTGTTTTTT. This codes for CASSLHPTGRNNEKLFF. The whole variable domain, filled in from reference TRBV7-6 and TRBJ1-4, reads GAGVSQSPRYKVTKRGQDVALRCDPISGHVSLYWYRQALGQGPEFLTYFNYEAQQDKSGLPNDRFSAERPEGSISTLTIQRTEQRDSAMYRCASSLHPTGRNNEKLFFGSGTQLSVL.

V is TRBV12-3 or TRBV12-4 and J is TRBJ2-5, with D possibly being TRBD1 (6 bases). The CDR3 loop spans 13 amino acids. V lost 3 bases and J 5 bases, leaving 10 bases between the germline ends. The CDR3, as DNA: TGTGCCAGCAGTTTGTACAGGGCCGAGACCCAGTACTTC. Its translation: CASSLYRAETQYF.

The CDR3 loop is CASSPQSSRANTGELFF. Written as DNA, the CDR3 is TGTGCCAGCAGCCCGCAGAGTTCGAGGGCGAACACCGGGGAGCTGTTTTTT. This chain uses TRBV5-5 with TRBJ2-2; tentative D call: TRBD2 (5 bases). The germline V and J ends were trimmed by 4 bases and 0 bases, with 16 bases remaining between them. Germline values: CDR1 SGHKS, CDR2 YYEKEE (reference sequence). The CDR3 is 17 amino acids. The variable domain in full, completed from reference TRBV5-5 and TRBJ2-2, reads DAGVTQSPTHLIKTRGQQVTLRCSPISGHKSVSWYQQVLGQGPQFIFQYYEKEERGRGNFPDRFSARQFPNYSSELNVNALLLGDSALYLCASSPQSSRANTGELFFGEGSRLTVL.

The CDR3 loop is CASSPSSSGRFRTGELFF. As DNA, the CDR3 is TGTGCCAGCAGCCCTTCCTCTAGCGGGAGATTTAGGACCGGGGAGCTGTTTTTT. The chain is built from TRBV5-6 and TRBJ2-2; 10 bases line up with TRBD2. V lost 4 bases and J lost 5; bases outside the gene matches: 14. The CDR3 sequence is 18 residues long. CDR1 and CDR2 from the germline V gene are SGHDT and YYEEEE.

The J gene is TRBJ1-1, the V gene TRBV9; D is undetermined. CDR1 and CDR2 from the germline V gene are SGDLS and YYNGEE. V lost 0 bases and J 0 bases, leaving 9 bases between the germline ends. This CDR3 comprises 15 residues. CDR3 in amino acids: CASSVAPQMNTEAFF. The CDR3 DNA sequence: TGTGCCAGCAGCGTAGCCCCACAGATGAACACTGAAGCTTTCTTT.